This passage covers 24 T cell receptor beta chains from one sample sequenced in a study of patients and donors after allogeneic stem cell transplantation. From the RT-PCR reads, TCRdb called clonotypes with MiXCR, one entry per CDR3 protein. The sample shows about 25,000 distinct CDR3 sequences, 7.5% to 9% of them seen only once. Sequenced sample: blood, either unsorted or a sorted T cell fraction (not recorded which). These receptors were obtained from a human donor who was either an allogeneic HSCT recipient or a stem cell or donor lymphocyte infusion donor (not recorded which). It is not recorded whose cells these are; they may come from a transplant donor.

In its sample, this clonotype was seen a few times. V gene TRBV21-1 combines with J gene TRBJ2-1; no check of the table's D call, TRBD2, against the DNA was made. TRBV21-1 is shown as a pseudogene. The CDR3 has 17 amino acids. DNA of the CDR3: TGTGCCAGCAGCTCTTCTTGTCGGGACTGGCCTTACAATGAGCAGTTCTTC. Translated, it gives CASSSSCRDWPYNEQFF.

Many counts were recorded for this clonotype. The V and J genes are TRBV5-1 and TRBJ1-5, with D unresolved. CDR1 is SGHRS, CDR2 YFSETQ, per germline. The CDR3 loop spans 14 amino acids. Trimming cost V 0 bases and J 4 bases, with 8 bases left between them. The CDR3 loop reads CASSLGAGNQPQHF. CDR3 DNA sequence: TGCGCCAGCAGCTTGGGGGCAGGAAATCAGCCCCAGCATTTT.

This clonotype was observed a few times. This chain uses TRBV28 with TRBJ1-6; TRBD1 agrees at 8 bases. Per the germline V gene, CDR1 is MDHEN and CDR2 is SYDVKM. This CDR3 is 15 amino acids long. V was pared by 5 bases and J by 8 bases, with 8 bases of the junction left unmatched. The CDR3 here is CASSGATGDDSPLHF. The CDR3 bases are TGTGCCAGCAGTGGGGCGACAGGGGATGATTCACCCCTCCACTTT.

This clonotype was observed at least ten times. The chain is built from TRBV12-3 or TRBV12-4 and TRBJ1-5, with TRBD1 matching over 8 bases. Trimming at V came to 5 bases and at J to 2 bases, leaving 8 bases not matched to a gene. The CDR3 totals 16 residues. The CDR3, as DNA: TGTGCCAGCAGTACCCGGACAGGGACGGGCAATCAGCCCCAGCATTTT. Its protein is CASSTRTGTGNQPQHF.

CDR3 region: CASSRQVQGAYQPQHF. DNA of the CDR3: TGCGCCAGCAGCCGGCAGGTACAGGGGGCTTATCAGCCCCAGCATTTT. V is TRBV4-1 and J is TRBJ1-5; 9 bases match TRBD1. J was trimmed by 5 bases and V by 4 bases; bases with no gene match: 9. The CDR3 length is 16 residues. Germline V CDR1 and CDR2: MGHRA, YSYEKL.

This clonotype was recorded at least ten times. In nucleotides, the CDR3 is TGTGCCTCGGGGGGCGGCACAGATACGCAGTATTTT. This encodes CASGGGTDTQYF. J is TRBJ2-3 and V is TRBV7-9; the D gene is possibly TRBD2 (7 bases). The ends were cut back, 11 bases at V and 1 base at J, with 10 bases in the middle. This CDR3 has 12 residues. Per germline, CDR1 SEHNR and CDR2 FQNEAQ (reference sequence).

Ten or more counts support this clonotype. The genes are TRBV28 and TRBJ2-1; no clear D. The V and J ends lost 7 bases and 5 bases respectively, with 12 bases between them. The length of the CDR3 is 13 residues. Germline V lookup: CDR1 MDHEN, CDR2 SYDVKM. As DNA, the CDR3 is TGTGCCAGCACGGAGAACGTAGACAATGAGCAGTTCTTC. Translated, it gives CASTENVDNEQFF.

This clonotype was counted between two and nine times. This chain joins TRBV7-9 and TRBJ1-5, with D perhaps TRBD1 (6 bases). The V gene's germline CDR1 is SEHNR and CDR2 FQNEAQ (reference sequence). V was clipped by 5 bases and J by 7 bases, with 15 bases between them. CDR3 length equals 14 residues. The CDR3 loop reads CASSAQGGGQPQHF. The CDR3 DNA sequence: TGTGCCAGCAGCGCACAGGGCGGCGGCCAGCCCCAGCATTTT.

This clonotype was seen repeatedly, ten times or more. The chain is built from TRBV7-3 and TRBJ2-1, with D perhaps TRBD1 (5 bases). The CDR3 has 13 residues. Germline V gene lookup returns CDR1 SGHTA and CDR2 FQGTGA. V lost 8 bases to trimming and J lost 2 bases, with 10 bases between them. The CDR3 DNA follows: TGTGCCAGCGCCCAGGGCCCCTACAATGAGCAGTTCTTC. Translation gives CASAQGPYNEQFF.

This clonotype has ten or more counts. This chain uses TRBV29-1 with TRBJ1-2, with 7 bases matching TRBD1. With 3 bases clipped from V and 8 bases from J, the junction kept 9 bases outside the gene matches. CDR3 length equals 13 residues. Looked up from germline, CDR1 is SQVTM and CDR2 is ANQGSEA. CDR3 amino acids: CSVEGQGVVGYTF. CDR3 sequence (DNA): TGCAGCGTTGAGGGTCAGGGGGTAGTAGGCTACACCTTC.

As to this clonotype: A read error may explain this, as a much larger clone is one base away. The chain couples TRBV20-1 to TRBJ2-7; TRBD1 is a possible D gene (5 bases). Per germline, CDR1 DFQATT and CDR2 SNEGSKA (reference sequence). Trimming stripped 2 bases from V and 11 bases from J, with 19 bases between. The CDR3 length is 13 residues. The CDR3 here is CSARSRQTLRKYF. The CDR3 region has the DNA TGCAGTGCTAGATCCAGACAGACCCTCCGCAAGTACTTC.

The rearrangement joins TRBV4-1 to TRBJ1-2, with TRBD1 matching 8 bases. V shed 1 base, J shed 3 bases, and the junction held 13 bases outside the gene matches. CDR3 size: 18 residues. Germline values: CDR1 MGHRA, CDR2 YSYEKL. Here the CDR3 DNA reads TGCGCCAGCAGCCAAGGGCATACTGGGACAGGAGGTGACTATGGCTACACCTTC. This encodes CASSQGHTGTGGDYGYTF.

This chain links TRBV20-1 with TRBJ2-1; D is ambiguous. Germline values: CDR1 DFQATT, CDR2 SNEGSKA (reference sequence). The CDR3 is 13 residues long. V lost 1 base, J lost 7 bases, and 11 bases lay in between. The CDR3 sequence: CSARGLLVNEQFF. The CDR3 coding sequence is TGCAGTGCTAGAGGCCTACTTGTGAATGAGCAGTTCTTC.

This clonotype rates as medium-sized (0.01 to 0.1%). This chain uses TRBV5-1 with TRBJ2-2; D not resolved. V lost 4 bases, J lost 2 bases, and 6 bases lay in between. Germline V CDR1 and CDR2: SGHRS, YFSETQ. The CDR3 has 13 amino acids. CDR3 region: CASSIPNTGELFF. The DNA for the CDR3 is TGCGCCAGCAGCATCCCAAACACCGGGGAGCTGTTTTTT.

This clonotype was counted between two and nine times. The CDR3 DNA sequence: TGTGCCATCAGTGAGTCGGGCGCCAGTCGAAATTCACCCCTCCACTTT. Translating it yields CAISESGASRNSPLHF. This chain links TRBV10-3 with TRBJ1-6, with D uncertain. Germline CDR1 is ENHRY and CDR2 is SYGVKD. Trimming removed 0 bases at V and 7 bases at J, with 13 bases between. This CDR3 comprises 16 residues.

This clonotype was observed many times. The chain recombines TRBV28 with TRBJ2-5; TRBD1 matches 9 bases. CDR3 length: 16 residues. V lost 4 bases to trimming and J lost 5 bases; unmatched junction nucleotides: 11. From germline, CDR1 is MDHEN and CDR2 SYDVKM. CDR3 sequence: CASSSQGALGYETQYF. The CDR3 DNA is TGTGCCAGCAGTTCACAGGGGGCCCTCGGTTACGAGACCCAGTACTTC. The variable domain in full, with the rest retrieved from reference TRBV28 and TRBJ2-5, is DVKVTQSSRYLVKRTGEKVFLECVQDMDHENMFWYRQDPGLGLRLIYFSYDVKMKEKGDIPEGYSVSREKKERFSLILESASTNQTSMYLCASSSQGALGYETQYFGPGTRLLVL.

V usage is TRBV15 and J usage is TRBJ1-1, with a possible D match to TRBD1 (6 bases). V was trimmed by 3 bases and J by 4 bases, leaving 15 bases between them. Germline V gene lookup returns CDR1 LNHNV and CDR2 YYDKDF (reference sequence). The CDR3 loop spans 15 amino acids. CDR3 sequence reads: CATSSDRSSATEAFF. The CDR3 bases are TGTGCCACCAGCAGTGACAGGTCTTCAGCCACTGAAGCTTTCTTT. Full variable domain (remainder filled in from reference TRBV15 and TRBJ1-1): DAMVIQNPRYQVTQFGKPVTLSCSQTLNHNVMYWYQQKSSQAPKLLFHYYDKDFNNEADTPDNFQSRRPNTSFCFLDIRSPGLGDTAMYLCATSSDRSSATEAFFGQGTRLTVV.

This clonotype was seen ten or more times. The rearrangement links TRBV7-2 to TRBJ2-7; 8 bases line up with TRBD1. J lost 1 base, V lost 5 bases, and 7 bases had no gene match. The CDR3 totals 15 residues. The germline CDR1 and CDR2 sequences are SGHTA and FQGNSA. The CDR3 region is CASSAQGGASYEQYF. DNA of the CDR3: TGTGCCAGCAGCGCACAGGGGGGCGCGTCCTACGAGCAGTACTTC.

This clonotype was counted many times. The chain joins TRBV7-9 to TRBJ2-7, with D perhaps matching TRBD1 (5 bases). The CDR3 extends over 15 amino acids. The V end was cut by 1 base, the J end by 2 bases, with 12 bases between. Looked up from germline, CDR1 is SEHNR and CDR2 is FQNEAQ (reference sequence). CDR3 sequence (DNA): TGTGCCAGCAGCTTAGGGGGCCCGAGGACCTACGAGCAGTACTTC. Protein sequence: CASSLGGPRTYEQYF. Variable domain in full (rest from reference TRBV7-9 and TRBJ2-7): DTGVSQNPRHKITKRGQNVTFRCDPISEHNRLYWYRQTLGQGPEFLTYFQNEAQLEKSRLLSDRFSAERPKGSFSTLEIQRTEQGDSAMYLCASSLGGPRTYEQYFGPGTRLTVT.

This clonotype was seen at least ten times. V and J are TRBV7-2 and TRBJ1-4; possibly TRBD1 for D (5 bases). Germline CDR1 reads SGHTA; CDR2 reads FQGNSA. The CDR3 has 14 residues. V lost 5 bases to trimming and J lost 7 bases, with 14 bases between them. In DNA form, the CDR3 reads TGTGCCAGCAGCCCTGACCGGGGCAGTGAAAAACTGTTTTTT. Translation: CASSPDRGSEKLFF. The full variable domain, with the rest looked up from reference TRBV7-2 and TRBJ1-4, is GAGVSQSPSNKVTEKGKDVELRCDPISGHTALYWYRQSLGQGLEFLIYFQGNSAPDKSGLPSDRFSAERTGGSVSTLTIQRTQQEDSAVYLCASSPDRGSEKLFFGSGTQLSVL.

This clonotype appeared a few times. The CDR3 nucleotides are TGTGCCAGCAACTCGGACAGGGGGTATGGCTACACCTTC. Translation gives CASNSDRGYGYTF. The genes are TRBV6-1 and TRBJ1-2, with TRBD1 matching 10 bases. CDR1 and CDR2 (germline): MNHNS, SASEGT. The CDR3 contains 13 residues. Trimming took 7 bases from V and 5 from J; bases not matched to a gene: 4.

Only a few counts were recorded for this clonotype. Here the CDR3 DNA reads TGTGCCAGCAGCCGCTTGGTAGGGGTTGGGGAGACCCAGTACTTC. Translated: CASSRLVGVGETQYF. The rearrangement uses TRBV3-1 and TRBJ2-5; D is possibly TRBD1 (5 bases). Per germline, CDR1 LGHDT and CDR2 YNNKEL (reference sequence). The CDR3 sequence is 15 residues long. Trimming pared 4 bases from V and 5 bases from J, leaving 17 bases between.

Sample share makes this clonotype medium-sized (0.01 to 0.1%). This CDR3 reads CASSSGLRGEQYF. As DNA, the CDR3 is TGTGCCAGCAGTTCAGGGTTGAGGGGCGAGCAGTACTTC. The genes are TRBV6-5 and TRBJ2-7; D tentatively fits TRBD1 or TRBD2 (5 bases each). Trimming took off 4 bases at V and 6 bases at J, with 13 bases between the two ends. Germline V gene lookup returns CDR1 MNHEY and CDR2 SVGAGI. This CDR3 has 13 residues.

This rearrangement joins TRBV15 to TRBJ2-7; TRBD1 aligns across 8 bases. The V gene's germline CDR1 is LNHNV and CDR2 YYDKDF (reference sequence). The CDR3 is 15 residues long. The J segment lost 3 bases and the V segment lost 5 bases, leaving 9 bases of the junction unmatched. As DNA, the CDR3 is TGTGCCACCAGCCCTCGCCAGGGGGCGGGCTACGAGCAGTACTTC. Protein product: CATSPRQGAGYEQYF.